Below, 6 T cell receptor beta chains from the same sample are listed, as sequenced in a study of naive and memory T cell subsets. Ligated cDNA underwent four rounds of PCR with nested alpha and beta constant region primers and SP2. A single record per CDR3 protein comes from TCRdb applying MiXCR to the 5' RACE reads. The sample has tens of thousands of distinct CDR3 sequences, under 10% seen once; the top ten hold around a tenth. An oligonucleotide containing a UMI was ligated to the 3' end of TCR cDNA. The source is a female donor in good health.

The chain recombines TRBV6-7 with TRBJ2-1; TRBD2 is a possible D gene (7 bases). TRBV6-7 is given ORF status, its function remaining uncertain. V shed 6 bases and J shed 2 bases, with 17 bases lying between them. The CDR3 loop spans 16 amino acids. The CDR3 sequence is CASSRHREGPYNEQFF. The CDR3 coding sequence is TGTGCCAGCAGCCGGCACAGGGAGGGGCCCTACAATGAGCAGTTCTTC.

This chain links TRBV6-5 with TRBJ2-5; unclear D gene. Germline assignment: CDR1 MNHEY and CDR2 SVGAGI. V was clipped by 0 bases and J by 2 bases, with 7 bases between them. The CDR3 covers 14 residues. This CDR3 reads CASSYSYKQETQYF. The CDR3 coding sequence is TGTGCCAGCAGTTACTCCTACAAACAAGAGACCCAGTACTTC.

This clonotype has ten or more counts. The chain combines TRBV7-9 with TRBJ1-2, with 10 bases aligning to TRBD1. CDR3 length equals 15 residues. Germline CDR1 and CDR2: SEHNR and FQNEAQ (reference sequence). Germline trimming cut 5 bases from V and 2 bases from J; bases unmatched to any gene: 5. CDR3 DNA: TGTGCCAGCAGCCAAGGACAGGGGGTGAACTATGGCTACACCTTC. As protein: CASSQGQGVNYGYTF.

The chain is built from TRBV6-5 and TRBJ2-3; D might be TRBD2 (6 bases). Germline CDR1 and CDR2: MNHEY and SVGAGI. V was cut by 5 bases and J by 1 base, with 13 bases left in between. This CDR3 is built from 15 residues. For the CDR3, the DNA is TGTGCCAGCAGTCCGTTGGGACTGGGCACAGATACGCAGTATTTT. Translating it yields CASSPLGLGTDTQYF.

The chain uses TRBV7-6 and TRBJ2-7; D remains ambiguous. Germline values: CDR1 SGHVS, CDR2 FNYEAQ. CDR3 length: 13 residues. V was cut by 5 bases and J by 6 bases, with 14 bases left in between. Here the CDR3 DNA reads TGTGCCAGCAGCCTAAAAGCCCGGGCCGAGCAGTACTTC. As protein: CASSLKARAEQYF.

This clonotype was recorded many times. The chain combines TRBV25-1 with TRBJ1-1; D unclear. Germline CDR1 reads MGHDK; CDR2 reads SYGVNS. With 2 bases removed from V and 1 base from J, the gap between germline ends came to 8 bases. CDR3 length: 14 amino acids. CDR3 in DNA: TGTGCCAGCAGTGAACCCCTTCAGAACACTGAAGCTTTCTTT. It specifies CASSEPLQNTEAFF. Together with reference TRBV25-1 and TRBJ1-1, the CDR3 gives the full variable domain: EADIYQTPRYLVIGTGKKITLECSQTMGHDKMYWYQQDPGMELHLIHYSYGVNSTEKGDLSSESTVSRIRTEHFPLTLESARPSHTSQYLCASSEPLQNTEAFFGQGTRLTVV.